This TCR beta chain derives from a study of T cell repertoires in cytomegalovirus infection. Study in general: It can be stated that public TCR beta signatures indicated CMV infection as well as a matching HLA type. General observations from the study: Clonotypes of TCR beta that were HLA-C-restricted and CMV-specific dominated the ex vivo response. Totalled public TCR beta family frequency picked out people who carried CMV plus the relevant HLA.

V was clipped by 1 base and J by 7 bases, with 13 bases between them. This CDR3 has 14 amino acids. The germline V gene encodes CDR1 MDHEN and CDR2 SYDVKM. A single record per CDR3 protein comes from TCRdb applying MiXCR to the reads. The data show approximately 1,000,000 distinct CDR3 sequences, roughly a third seen once. In regard to this clonotype: Antigen unknown.

Sequenced material: cultured CD8+ T cells from PBMCs, taken from culture after CMV antigen stimulation. The receptor's source is a human donor in good health (CMV status not recorded). Some clones in this sample may be carry-over from other donors' samples. V and J are TRBV28 and TRBJ1-2; TRBD1 might be the D (5 bases). CDR3 coding DNA: TGTGCCAGCAGTTTATATGAGTCAGGGATTGGCTACACCTTC. This translates into CASSLYESGIGYTF.